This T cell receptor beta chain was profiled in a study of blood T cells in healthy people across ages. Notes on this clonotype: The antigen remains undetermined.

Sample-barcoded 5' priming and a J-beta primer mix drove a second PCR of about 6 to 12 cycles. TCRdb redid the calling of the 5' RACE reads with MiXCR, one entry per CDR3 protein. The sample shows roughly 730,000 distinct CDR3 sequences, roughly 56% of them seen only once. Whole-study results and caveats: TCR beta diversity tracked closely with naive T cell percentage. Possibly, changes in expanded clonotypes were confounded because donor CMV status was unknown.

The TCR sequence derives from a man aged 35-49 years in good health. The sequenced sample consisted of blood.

The DNA for the CDR3 is TGCAGCGTTGAAGGTTCGGCAAGTTCGGTCAACGAGCAGTACTTC. It specifies CSVEGSASSVNEQYF. The J gene is TRBJ2-7, the V gene TRBV29-1; D gene uncertain. Per germline, CDR1 SQVTM and CDR2 ANQGSEA. The V and J ends lost 1 base and 5 bases respectively, with 18 bases between them. The CDR3 consists of 15 residues.